These 27 T cell receptor beta chains share one sample of origin, sequenced in a study of T cell changes during pregnancy in multiple sclerosis. Assay: immunoSEQ multiplex PCR; the TCRdb copy retains only in-frame clones and omits some. This sample has some 90,000 clones, with 91% found just once. The source was peripheral blood, collected after pregnancy. The receptor source for this set is a female donor in good health, enrolled as a control in a pregnancy study.

V is TRBV4-3 and J is TRBJ1-1; TRBD1 might be the D (5 bases). The CDR3 length is 16 residues. Germline lookup yields CDR1 LGHNA and CDR2 YSLEER. Trimming left V 2 bases short and J 4 bases short, with 17 bases between. CDR3 sequence: CASSQPNGGPSTEAFF. The DNA of the CDR3 is TGCGCCAGCAGCCAACCAAACGGGGGACCGAGCACTGAAGCTTTCTTT.

The chain has TRBV5-1 and TRBJ2-7; the match to TRBD1 covers 7 bases. This CDR3 has 15 residues. J was trimmed by 1 base and V by 4 bases; bases with no gene match: 8. Germline CDR1 SGHRS, CDR2 YFSETQ. The DNA of the CDR3 is TGCGCCAGCAGCGCGACAGGGATCCCTTCCTACGAGCAGTACTTC. This gives the protein CASSATGIPSYEQYF.

The chain couples TRBV23-1 to TRBJ1-2; maybe TRBD1 (5 bases). TRBV23-1 is an open reading frame, and its role is uncertain. The CDR3 has 10 amino acids. Trimming stripped 6 bases from V and 8 bases from J, with 7 bases between. The CDR3 is CASRGGGYTF. In DNA, the CDR3 is TGCGCCAGCAGGGGGGGAGGCTACACCTTC.

The chain carries TRBV11-3 and TRBJ2-1; 10 nucleotides line up with TRBD2. The CDR3 contains 17 residues. Germline lookup yields CDR1 SGHNT and CDR2 YENEEA. The V segment lost 1 base and the J segment 10 bases; nucleotides outside the gene matches: 13. CDR3: CASSLGPGKRGGQEQFF. The CDR3 DNA reads as TGTGCCAGCAGCTTAGGGCCGGGGAAGCGGGGGGGCCAGGAGCAGTTCTTC.

V gene TRBV7-3 combines with J gene TRBJ2-7, with TRBD2 identical over 12 bases. V shed 3 bases, J shed 2 bases, and the junction held 2 bases outside the gene matches. CDR1 and CDR2 (germline): SGHTA, FQGTGA. CDR3 length: 15 amino acids. The CDR3 region has the DNA TGTGCCAGCAGCTTCACTAGCGGGGGGACCTACGAGCAGTACTTC. Protein: CASSFTSGGTYEQYF.

The genes are TRBV7-8 and TRBJ1-1, with D hard to call. V was trimmed by 1 base and J by 1 base, leaving 10 bases between them. There are 15 residues in the CDR3. Germline CDR1 reads SGHVS; CDR2 reads FQNEAQ. CDR3 in DNA: TGTGCCAGCAGCTTAGGGAGGATTTGGAACACTGAAGCTTTCTTT. Encoded protein: CASSLGRIWNTEAFF.

The genes are TRBV30 and TRBJ1-5; 10 bases fit TRBD1. J was trimmed by 4 bases and V by 1 base; bases with no gene match: 7. Germline assignment: CDR1 GTSNPN and CDR2 SVGIG (reference sequence). There are 16 residues in the CDR3. The CDR3 loop reads CAWSGPGQGRNQPQHF. The CDR3 DNA reads TGTGCCTGGAGTGGCCCGGGACAGGGGAGGAATCAGCCCCAGCATTTT.

The rearrangement links TRBV29-1 to TRBJ2-1; 10 bases fit TRBD1. This CDR3 has 13 residues. Germline V CDR1 and CDR2: SQVTM, ANQGSEA. The trim removed 7 bases at V and 6 bases at J, leaving 6 bases unmatched. This CDR3 reads CSGGDRGFNEQFF. The CDR3 nucleotides read TGCAGCGGAGGGGACAGGGGATTCAATGAGCAGTTCTTC.

The chain joins TRBV11-2 to TRBJ2-1, with TRBD1 matching 10 bases. Germline CDR1 SGHAT, CDR2 FQNNGV. This CDR3 has 14 residues. V gave up 7 bases and J gave up 6 bases; unmatched junction bases: 6. Here the CDR3 reads CASIGQGGLNEQFF. CDR3 DNA sequence: TGTGCCAGCATCGGACAGGGGGGACTCAATGAGCAGTTCTTC.

This chain connects TRBV4-1 to TRBJ2-1, with TRBD1 matching 9 bases. The length of the CDR3 is 16 residues. The germline gives CDR1 MGHRA, CDR2 YSYEKL. Trimming cost V 8 bases and J 5 bases; bases outside gene matches: 13. The CDR3 nucleotides read TGCGCCAGCTCCCCTTCCGGGACAGGGTTCGACAATGAGCAGTTCTTC. Translated: CASSPSGTGFDNEQFF.

This clone was counted a single time. The chain carries TRBV7-2 and TRBJ2-4; D perhaps matches TRBD2 (5 bases). V was shortened by 5 bases and J by 3 bases, with 11 bases between the two germline ends. The CDR3 has 14 residues. The germline V gene encodes CDR1 SGHTA and CDR2 FQGNSA. The CDR3 reads CASSLGGYKNIQYF. CDR3 in DNA: TGTGCCAGCAGCCTAGGAGGTTACAAAAACATTCAGTACTTC.

The chain recombines TRBV11-2 with TRBJ2-7; 8 bases agree with TRBD2. The CDR3 runs to 14 residues. Germline CDR1 is SGHAT and CDR2 is FQNNGV. After removal of 1 base from V and 7 bases from J, the junction contained 6 bases not matched to a gene. The CDR3 coding sequence is TGTGCCAGCAGCTTAGCCGGGACTAGGAAGGAGCAGTACTTC. Its translation: CASSLAGTRKEQYF.

As DNA, the CDR3 is TGCGCCAGCGGTGGACAGGGGATCTACGAGCAGTACTTC. This encodes CASGGQGIYEQYF. The chain combines TRBV5-1 with TRBJ2-7, with 9 bases lining up with TRBD1. The CDR3 is 13 amino acids. Germline V lookup: CDR1 SGHRS, CDR2 YFSETQ. The V segment lost 7 bases and the J segment 3 bases; nucleotides outside the gene matches: 5.

The CDR3 reads CASSLRVDSAYEQYF. The CDR3 bases are TGTGCCAGCAGCCTTCGAGTGGACAGCGCCTACGAGCAGTACTTC. The chain couples TRBV7-9 to TRBJ2-7, with D maybe TRBD1 (6 bases). The V gene's germline CDR1 is SEHNR and CDR2 FQNEAQ (reference sequence). CDR3 length equals 15 residues. Trimming pared 5 bases from V and 2 bases from J, leaving 16 bases between.

This rearrangement joins TRBV29-1 to TRBJ1-2; tentatively, D is TRBD1 (5 bases). CDR3 length equals 13 residues. Germline V gives CDR1 SQVTM, CDR2 ANQGSEA. The V end lost 0 bases, the J end lost 4 bases, and 9 bases lay between the germline ends. The DNA for the CDR3 is TGCAGCGTTGAAGAGGGGGGGGGCTATGGCTACACCTTC. Amino acid sequence: CSVEEGGGYGYTF.

The V and J genes are TRBV19 and TRBJ1-1; D unresolved. V lost 5 bases to trimming and J lost 11 bases, with 15 bases between them. This CDR3 comprises 12 residues. Germline values: CDR1 LNHDA, CDR2 SQIVND (reference sequence). CDR3 in amino acids: CASSSEGRRAFF. For the CDR3, the DNA is TGTGCCAGTAGTTCCGAGGGCAGGAGGGCTTTCTTT.

The rearrangement links TRBV7-2 to TRBJ1-2; 7 bases are shared with TRBD1. The CDR3 has 15 residues. Losses at the gene ends were 3 bases for V and 5 bases for J; bases not matched to a gene: 9. The germline V gene has CDR1 SGHTA and CDR2 FQGNSA. For the CDR3, the DNA is TGTGCCAGCAGCTTGGGGACAGCTACTTTTTATGGCTACACCTTC. Protein: CASSLGTATFYGYTF.

This clone has only one observation. Other DNA sequences in the sample encode the same CDR3. The chain carries TRBV6-5 and TRBJ1-2; possibly TRBD1 for D (6 bases). The length of the CDR3 is 13 residues. The germline V gene has CDR1 MNHEY and CDR2 SVGAGI. Trimming removed 6 bases at V and 5 bases at J, with 13 bases between. The CDR3 is CASSLGQSYGYTF. The CDR3 region has the DNA TGTGCCAGCAGCCTAGGACAGAGTTATGGCTACACCTTC.

The V call is TRBV7-8, the J call TRBJ1-1; no reliable D call. The length of the CDR3 is 17 residues. V gave up 5 bases and J gave up 1 base, with 20 bases separating them. The V gene's germline CDR1 is SGHVS and CDR2 FQNEAQ. CDR3 protein: CASSPRRFGTPNTEAFF. The CDR3 nucleotides read TGTGCCAGCAGCCCTAGAAGGTTTGGCACGCCGAACACTGAAGCTTTCTTT.

The rearrangement links TRBV2 to TRBJ2-3; 14 bases are shared with TRBD2. The trim removed 4 bases at V and 3 bases at J, leaving 0 bases unmatched. From germline, CDR1 is SNHLY and CDR2 FYNNEI. This CDR3 has 15 amino acids. The CDR3 nucleotides read TGTGCCAGCAGTGGGACTAGCGGGGGGACAGATACGCAGTATTTT. It specifies CASSGTSGGTDTQYF. Complete variable domain (other parts from reference TRBV2 and TRBJ2-3): EPEVTQTPSHQVTQMGQEVILRCVPISNHLYFYWYRQILGQKVEFLVSFYNNEISEKSEIFDDQFSVERPDGSNFTLKIRSTKLEDSAMYFCASSGTSGGTDTQYFGPGTRLTVL.

This clone was counted many times. This chain joins TRBV30 and TRBJ1-2, with D maybe TRBD1 (5 bases). The CDR3 spans 15 residues. The germline V gene encodes CDR1 GTSNPN and CDR2 SVGIG (reference sequence). Deletions cut 3 bases from V and 4 bases from J, with 18 bases between. The CDR3 DNA is TGTGCCTGGAGGGATTCACCCGGGGGAACCTATGGCTACACCTTC. This codes for CAWRDSPGGTYGYTF.

This rearrangement joins TRBV7-6 to TRBJ2-5; D unclear. The CDR3 spans 14 residues. With 2 bases removed from V and 3 bases from J, the gap between germline ends came to 10 bases. Germline V gene data show CDR1 as SGHVS and CDR2 as FNYEAQ. The CDR3 nucleotides are TGTGCCAGCAGCTTAAAAACAGTAAAAGAGACCCAGTACTTC. It encodes CASSLKTVKETQYF.

The chain combines TRBV30 with TRBJ2-3; 11 bases map to TRBD2. The CDR3 has 15 amino acids. V shed 3 bases, J shed 15 bases, and the junction held 17 bases outside the gene matches. CDR1 GTSNPN and CDR2 SVGIG come from the germline V gene (reference sequence). CDR3 nucleotides: TGTGCCTGGAGCACTCTTCCTCTAGCGGGGGGTTTCGTATATTTT. Translation: CAWSTLPLAGGFVYF. Drawing the rest from reference TRBV30 and TRBJ2-3, the complete variable domain is SQTIHQWPATLVQPVGSPLSLECTVEGTSNPNLYWYRQAAGRGLQLLFYSVGIGQISSEVPQNLSASRPQDRQFILSSKKLLLSDSGFYLCAWSTLPLAGGFVYFGPGTRLTVL.

This chain links TRBV7-3 with TRBJ2-7, with a possible D match to TRBD2 (6 bases). CDR1 SGHTA and CDR2 FQGTGA come from the germline V gene. Trimming shortened V by 2 bases and J by 5 bases, and 16 bases separated the two germline ends. CDR3 size: 15 residues. The CDR3 protein is CASSLVLAGGDEQYF. The CDR3 nucleotides are TGTGCCAGCAGCTTAGTCCTGGCCGGCGGGGACGAGCAGTACTTC.

The gene calls are TRBV27 and TRBJ2-3; TRBD2 matches at 10 bases. With V trimmed by 2 bases and J by 6 bases, 8 bases remained unmatched. This CDR3 has 16 amino acids. Germline CDR1 is MNHEY and CDR2 is SMNVEV (reference sequence). CDR3 coding DNA: TGTGCCAGCAGTTTAAGCTCCCTAGCGGGGGTGGATACGCAGTATTTT. Its protein is CASSLSSLAGVDTQYF.

The gene calls are TRBV4-3 and TRBJ2-1; perhaps TRBD2 as D (6 bases). CDR3 length: 13 residues. V lost 0 bases and J 16 bases, leaving 16 bases between the germline ends. Germline V lookup: CDR1 LGHNA, CDR2 YSLEER. The CDR3 DNA sequence: TGCGCCAGCAGCCAAGAACTAGCCCCTGGCGTCTTCTTC. This encodes CASSQELAPGVFF.

This chain uses TRBV7-2 with TRBJ2-2; 8 bases map to TRBD1. The CDR3 covers 17 residues. The germline CDR1 and CDR2 sequences are SGHTA and FQGNSA. The ends lost 5 bases at V and 2 bases at J; junction bases unmatched: 10. The chain's CDR3 is CASSLRQGKYNTGELFF. DNA of the CDR3: TGTGCCAGCAGCCTTAGACAGGGGAAGTACAACACCGGGGAGCTGTTTTTT.